These 31 T cell receptor beta chains came from one sample sequenced in a study of vaccination and CD4 T cells after COVID-19. One entry per CDR3 protein, called by TCRdb with MiXCR from the PCR reads. The table records about 21,000 distinct CDR3 sequences, 60% of them present only once. Sequenced here: CD4+ T cells from blood, sampled after SARS-CoV-2 vaccination. Receptors originate from a human donor who had recovered from COVID-19.

In this sample, this clonotype turned up a few times. The chain combines TRBV21-1 with TRBJ1-2. TRBV21-1 is reported as a pseudogene. This CDR3 region has 18 residues. The CDR3 DNA reads TGTGCCACGCACCCCAGCAGCAACACCCTCGCCGGCTTCTATGGCTACACCTTC. Its translation is CATHPSSNTLAGFYGYTF.

Only one count was recorded for this clonotype. V gene TRBV7-9 combines with J gene TRBJ2-3; D possibly corresponds to TRBD2 (6 bases). With 1 base removed from V and 13 bases from J, the gap between germline ends came to 12 bases. The CDR3 runs 12 residues. Germline CDR1 reads SEHNR; CDR2 reads FQNEAQ (reference sequence). CDR3 DNA sequence: TGTGCCAGCAGCTTAGATCTAACGGGAGAGTATTTT. As protein: CASSLDLTGEYF.

CDR3 nucleotide sequence: TGTGCCAGCAGCTTAGATGGTGTGGGGACCCAGTACTTC. Its protein is CASSLDGVGTQYF. The chain recombines TRBV7-2 with TRBJ2-5; D is unresolved. The ends were cut back, 1 base at V and 7 bases at J, with 10 bases in the middle. This CDR3 region has 13 residues. Per the germline V gene, CDR1 is SGHTA and CDR2 is FQGNSA.

The rearrangement joins TRBV20-1 to TRBJ1-1; D gene unclear. This CDR3 region has 15 residues. V dropped 0 bases and J dropped 0 bases, with 11 bases sitting between them. CDR1 is DFQATT and CDR2 is SNEGSKA in the germline V gene (reference sequence). In DNA, the CDR3 is TGCAGTGCTAGAGACAGGCAAACCCTGAACACTGAAGCTTTCTTT. It codes for CSARDRQTLNTEAFF.

There are a few counts of this clonotype. V is TRBV10-3 and J is TRBJ1-3; no reliable D call. CDR3 length: 16 amino acids. The germline gives CDR1 ENHRY, CDR2 SYGVKD. V lost 4 bases and J 0 bases, leaving 13 bases between the germline ends. CDR3 in amino acids: CAISAPPGSSGNTIYF. CDR3 in DNA: TGTGCCATCAGTGCCCCCCCCGGGAGCTCTGGAAACACCATATATTTT.

The chain has TRBV28 and TRBJ2-1, with 9 bases fitting TRBD2. Germline V lookup: CDR1 MDHEN, CDR2 SYDVKM. V gave up 5 bases and J gave up 6 bases; unmatched junction bases: 8. The CDR3 is made up of 15 amino acids. The chain's CDR3 is CASSLGLAIINEQFF. The DNA of the CDR3 is TGTGCCAGCAGTCTGGGACTAGCAATAATCAATGAGCAGTTCTTC.

The rearrangement links TRBV28 to TRBJ2-7; TRBD1 is a possible D gene (6 bases). Deletions cut 8 bases from V and 3 bases from J, with 20 bases between. This CDR3 region has 15 residues. Germline V gives CDR1 MDHEN, CDR2 SYDVKM. In DNA, the CDR3 is TGTGCCAGCCATGAGAGGGGGATTGGGGTCTACGAGCAGTACTTC. Its translation is CASHERGIGVYEQYF.

The sample holds one count of this clonotype. The rearrangement uses TRBV20-1 and TRBJ2-3, with 10 bases identical to TRBD2. The V gene end was trimmed by 1 base and the J gene end by 3 bases; junction bases not matched to a gene: 1. This CDR3 has 14 amino acids. Germline-derived CDR1 and CDR2 are DFQATT and SNEGSKA (reference sequence). CDR3 amino acids: CSARVTSGTDTQYF. In DNA, the CDR3 is TGCAGTGCTAGAGTGACTAGCGGGACAGATACGCAGTATTTT.

This sequence joins TRBV4-1 and TRBJ1-6; D ambiguous. The CDR3 runs to 17 residues. Germline V gives CDR1 MGHRA, CDR2 YSYEKL. V was pared by 0 bases and J by 9 bases, with 18 bases between. CDR3 nucleotides: TGCGCCAGCAGCCAAGATTCTTTTGCACAGAAGAGTTCACCCCTCCACTTT. It is translated as CASSQDSFAQKSSPLHF.

V and J are TRBV20-1 and TRBJ2-5; D is ambiguous. Per the germline V gene, CDR1 is DFQATT and CDR2 is SNEGSKA (reference sequence). The CDR3 runs to 16 residues. The ends were cut back, 1 base at V and 1 base at J, with 16 bases in the middle. CDR3 nucleotides: TGCAGTGCTAGAGCCCAATGGAGTAGCAGCCAAGAGACCCAGTACTTC. It translates to CSARAQWSSSQETQYF.

This clonotype was seen a few times. This chain joins TRBV28 and TRBJ2-3; D gene unclear. The V gene lost 6 bases and the J gene lost 8 bases, with 9 bases spanning the gap. The CDR3 spans 11 residues. Germline lookup yields CDR1 MDHEN and CDR2 SYDVKM. CDR3 residues: CASRLMGTQYF. CDR3 in DNA: TGTGCCAGCAGGTTAATGGGTACGCAGTATTTT.

The chain employs TRBV19 and TRBJ2-7; D unresolved. The CDR3 runs 11 residues. Germline lookup yields CDR1 LNHDA and CDR2 SQIVND (reference sequence). V lost 6 bases, J lost 5 bases, and 8 bases lay in between. The DNA for the CDR3 is TGTGCCAGTAGCAATCTGGACGAGCAGTACTTC. Translated: CASSNLDEQYF.

V is TRBV28 and J is TRBJ2-4; TRBD2 aligns across 15 bases. CDR3 length: 19 residues. V lost 6 bases, J lost 0 bases, and 9 bases stayed unmatched. Looked up from germline, CDR1 is MDHEN and CDR2 is SYDVKM. CDR3 sequence: CASSRTSGRAEKAKNIQYF. The CDR3, as DNA: TGTGCCAGCAGCCGGACTAGCGGGAGGGCCGAGAAAGCCAAAAACATTCAGTACTTC.

V and J are TRBV15 and TRBJ2-3, with 9 bases aligning to TRBD2. Germline CDR1 is LNHNV and CDR2 is YYDKDF (reference sequence). The CDR3 is 14 amino acids. The V and J ends lost 7 bases and 2 bases, in that order; junction bases with no gene match: 4. DNA for the CDR3: TGTGCCACCACCCTAGCGGGAATCACAGATACGCAGTATTTT. Its translation: CATTLAGITDTQYF.

The chain recombines TRBV2 with TRBJ1-2, with D maybe TRBD1 (6 bases). CDR3 length equals 15 residues. CDR1 SNHLY and CDR2 FYNNEI come from the germline V gene. V was trimmed by 6 bases and J by 4 bases, leaving 18 bases between them. CDR3 nucleotide sequence: TGTGCCAGCAGGGTTGAGGGGGATCTGCTCTATGGCTACACCTTC. Encoded protein: CASRVEGDLLYGYTF.

The chain is built from TRBV24-1 and TRBJ2-1, with 9 bases fitting TRBD1. The CDR3 is 16 residues long. The germline gives CDR1 KGHDR, CDR2 SFDVKD. V gave up 4 bases and J gave up 6 bases; unmatched junction bases: 9. The CDR3 here is CATSDPLGTGLNEQFF. DNA of the CDR3: TGTGCCACCAGTGACCCACTAGGGACAGGGCTCAATGAGCAGTTCTTC.

The chain recombines TRBV5-6 with TRBJ2-7; D assignment may be TRBD1 or TRBD2 (5 bases each). CDR1 and CDR2 from the germline V gene are SGHDT and YYEEEE. The V end lost 1 base, the J end lost 4 bases, and 12 bases lay between the germline ends. This CDR3 is built from 14 residues. The CDR3 sequence: CASSLTGRSYEQYF. The DNA of the CDR3 is TGTGCCAGCAGCTTGACGGGACGTTCTTACGAGCAGTACTTC.

By sample share, this clonotype is medium-sized. The gene calls are TRBV6-1 and TRBJ2-2; the D is unclear. V lost 7 bases and J 4 bases, leaving 16 bases between the germline ends. CDR3 length: 15 residues. Germline V gene sequence: CDR1 MNHNS, CDR2 SASEGT. The CDR3 bases are TGTGCCAGCAAAGTTGAGGCCCAGGCCACCGGGGAGCTGTTTTTT. Translation: CASKVEAQATGELFF.

The chain couples TRBV19 to TRBJ1-2; D is unclear. Trimming removed 4 bases from V and 7 bases from J, with 13 bases in between. This CDR3 has 13 residues. Per germline, CDR1 LNHDA and CDR2 SQIVND (reference sequence). The CDR3 nucleotides read TGTGCCAGTAGTACTAGAGGGAGTCCTGGCTACACCTTC. The encoded protein is CASSTRGSPGYTF.

This clonotype has a handful of counts. The rearrangement links TRBV20-1 to TRBJ1-5; no firm D call. V was pared by 5 bases and J by 2 bases, with 7 bases between. This CDR3 comprises 12 residues. Germline V gives CDR1 DFQATT, CDR2 SNEGSKA (reference sequence). CDR3 loop: CSALRGNQPQHF. Written as DNA, the CDR3 is TGCAGTGCTTTAAGAGGCAATCAGCCCCAGCATTTT.

The chain joins TRBV10-3 to TRBJ2-5; D is undetermined. Germline V gene data show CDR1 as ENHRY and CDR2 as SYGVKD. The germline V and J ends were trimmed by 2 bases and 1 base, with 8 bases remaining between them. This CDR3 spans 14 amino acids. In DNA, the CDR3 is TGTGCCATCAGTGAGAGAGGCAGCCAAGAGACCCAGTACTTC. The encoded protein is CAISERGSQETQYF.

The chain carries TRBV20-1 and TRBJ1-2; D unclear. This CDR3 comprises 11 residues. Trimming removed 3 bases from V and 4 bases from J, with 6 bases in between. CDR1 is DFQATT, CDR2 SNEGSKA, per germline (reference sequence). The CDR3 is CSARGSYGYTF. CDR3 nucleotide sequence: TGCAGTGCTAGGGGTAGCTATGGCTACACCTTC.

The sample holds a few counts of this clonotype. The V call is TRBV7-3, the J call TRBJ2-3; no firm D call. The CDR3 totals 13 residues. Trimming pared 2 bases from V and 2 bases from J, leaving 5 bases between. Germline V lookup: CDR1 SGHTA, CDR2 FQGTGA. CDR3 in DNA: TGTGCCAGCAGCTTACAGAACACAGATACGCAGTATTTT. Residues: CASSLQNTDTQYF. Based on the CDR3 plus reference TRBV7-3 and TRBJ2-3, the full variable domain is GAGVSQTPSNKVTEKGKYVELRCDPISGHTALYWYRQSLGQGPEFLIYFQGTGAADDSGLPNDRFFAVRPEGSVSTLKIQRTERGDSAVYLCASSLQNTDTQYFGPGTRLTVL.

DNA of the CDR3: TGTGCCAGCAGCCCTAAGCGACGACTTCACAATGAGCAGTTCTTC. This translates into CASSPKRRLHNEQFF. The gene calls are TRBV7-9 and TRBJ2-1, with D unclear. The CDR3 runs 15 residues. CDR1 and CDR2 from the germline V gene are SEHNR and FQNEAQ (reference sequence). Between the trimmed V and J ends, which lost 5 bases and 5 bases, there was a span of 16 bases.

This chain joins TRBV24-1 and TRBJ2-5; D tentatively reads TRBD1 or TRBD2 (5 bases each). From germline, CDR1 is KGHDR and CDR2 SFDVKD. The CDR3 has 16 residues. V shed 3 bases and J shed 3 bases, with 16 bases lying between them. The CDR3 spells CATSDPTRDQKETQYF. CDR3 nucleotide sequence: TGTGCCACCAGTGATCCCACCAGGGACCAGAAAGAGACCCAGTACTTC.

The genes are TRBV20-1 and TRBJ2-1, with D tentatively TRBD2 (5 bases). The germline V and J ends were trimmed by 5 bases and 7 bases, with 15 bases remaining between them. The germline CDR1 and CDR2 sequences are DFQATT and SNEGSKA (reference sequence). The CDR3 loop spans 13 amino acids. CDR3 protein: CSAVTGSTNEQFF. CDR3 nucleotide sequence: TGCAGTGCTGTCACGGGATCCACAAATGAGCAGTTCTTC.

A few counts support this clonotype. The gene calls are TRBV6-1 and TRBJ1-2; weak D call: TRBD1 (6 bases). The CDR3 is made up of 16 amino acids. CDR1 is MNHNS and CDR2 is SASEGT in the germline V gene. Trimming took off 7 bases at V and 2 bases at J, with 20 bases between the two ends. CDR3 sequence: CASTINRRGQNYGYTF. CDR3 bases: TGTGCCAGCACTATAAACCGCCGGGGGCAGAACTATGGCTACACCTTC.

This chain uses TRBV18 with TRBJ2-5; 8 bases agree with TRBD2. The trim removed 2 bases at V and 0 bases at J, leaving 5 bases unmatched. The CDR3 runs 16 residues. Germline V CDR1 and CDR2: KGHSH, LQKENI. The CDR3 loop is CASSPRVAGYQETQYF. The CDR3, as DNA: TGTGCCAGCTCACCAAGGGTAGCGGGATACCAAGAGACCCAGTACTTC.

The chain joins TRBV7-2 to TRBJ2-1; 8 bases align to TRBD2. The CDR3 is 16 amino acids. CDR1 and CDR2 from the germline V gene are SGHTA and FQGNSA. After removal of 0 bases from V and 0 bases from J, the junction contained 1 base not matched to a gene. The DNA for the CDR3 is TGTGCCAGCAGCTTAGCCGGGACTAGCTCCTACAATGAGCAGTTCTTC. The encoded protein is CASSLAGTSSYNEQFF.

The chain is built from TRBV7-2 and TRBJ2-4, with D perhaps given as TRBD1 or TRBD2 (5 bases each). Germline V gene sequence: CDR1 SGHTA, CDR2 FQGNSA. The CDR3 has 15 residues. The ends were cut back, 9 bases at V and 0 bases at J, with 15 bases in the middle. The CDR3 here is CARTYSGTAKNIQYF. DNA of the CDR3: TGTGCCAGGACCTACTCCGGGACAGCCAAAAACATTCAGTACTTC.

The rearrangement links TRBV4-3 to TRBJ2-1; D remains ambiguous. V dropped 0 bases and J dropped 1 base, with 16 bases sitting between them. This CDR3 comprises 18 residues. Germline V gene data show CDR1 as LGHNA and CDR2 as YSLEER. CDR3 coding DNA: TGCGCCAGCAGCCAAGATTACCCAGGTCTACTTTCCTACAATGAGCAGTTCTTC. Protein: CASSQDYPGLLSYNEQFF.